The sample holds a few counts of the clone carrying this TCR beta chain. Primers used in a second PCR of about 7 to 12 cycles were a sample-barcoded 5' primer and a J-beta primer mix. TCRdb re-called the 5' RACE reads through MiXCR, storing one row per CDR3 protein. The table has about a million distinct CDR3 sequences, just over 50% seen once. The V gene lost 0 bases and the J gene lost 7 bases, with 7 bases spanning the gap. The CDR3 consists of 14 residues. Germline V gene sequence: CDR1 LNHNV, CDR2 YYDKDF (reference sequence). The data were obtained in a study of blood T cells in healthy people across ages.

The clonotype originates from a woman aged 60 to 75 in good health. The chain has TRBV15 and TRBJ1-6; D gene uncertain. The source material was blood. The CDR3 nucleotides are TGTGCCACCAGCAGAGATCCAACCAATTCACCCCTCCACTTT. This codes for CATSRDPTNSPLHF.